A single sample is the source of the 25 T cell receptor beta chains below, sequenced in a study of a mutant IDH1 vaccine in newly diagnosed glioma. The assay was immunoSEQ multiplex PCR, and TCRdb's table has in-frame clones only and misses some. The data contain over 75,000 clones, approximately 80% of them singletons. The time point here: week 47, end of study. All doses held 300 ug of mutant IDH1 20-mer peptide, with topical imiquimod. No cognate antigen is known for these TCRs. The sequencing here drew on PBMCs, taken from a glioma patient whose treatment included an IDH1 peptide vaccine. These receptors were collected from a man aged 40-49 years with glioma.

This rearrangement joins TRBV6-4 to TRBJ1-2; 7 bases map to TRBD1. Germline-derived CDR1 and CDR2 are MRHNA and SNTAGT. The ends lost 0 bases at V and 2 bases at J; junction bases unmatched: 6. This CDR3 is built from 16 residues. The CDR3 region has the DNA TGTGCCAGCAGTGACTCGACAGGGTCGAGGAACTATGGCTACACCTTC. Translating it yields CASSDSTGSRNYGYTF.

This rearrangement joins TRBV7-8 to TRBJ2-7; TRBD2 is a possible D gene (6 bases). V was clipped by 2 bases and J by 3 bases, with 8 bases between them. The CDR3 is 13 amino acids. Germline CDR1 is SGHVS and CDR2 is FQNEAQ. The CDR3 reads CASSLPTSYEQYF. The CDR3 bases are TGTGCCAGCAGCTTACCGACTAGCTACGAGCAGTACTTC.

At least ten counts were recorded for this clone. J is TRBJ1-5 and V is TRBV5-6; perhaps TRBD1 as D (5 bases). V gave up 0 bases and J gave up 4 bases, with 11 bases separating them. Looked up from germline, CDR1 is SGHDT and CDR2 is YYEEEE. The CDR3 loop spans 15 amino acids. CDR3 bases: TGTGCCAGCAGCTTGGGGGGACGGGGTAATCAGCCCCAGCATTTT. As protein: CASSLGGRGNQPQHF.

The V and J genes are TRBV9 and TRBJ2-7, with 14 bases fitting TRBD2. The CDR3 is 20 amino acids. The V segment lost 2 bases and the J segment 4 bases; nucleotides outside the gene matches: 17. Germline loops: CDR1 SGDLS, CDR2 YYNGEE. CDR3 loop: CASSVGLAGGGDISMYEQYF. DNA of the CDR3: TGTGCCAGCAGCGTTGGACTAGCGGGAGGAGGTGATATTTCTATGTACGAGCAGTACTTC.

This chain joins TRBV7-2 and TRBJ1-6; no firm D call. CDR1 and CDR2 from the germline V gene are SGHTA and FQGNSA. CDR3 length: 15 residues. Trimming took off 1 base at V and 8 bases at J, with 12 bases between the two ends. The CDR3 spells CASSLDSGLDSPLHF. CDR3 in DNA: TGTGCCAGCAGCTTAGATTCGGGGTTGGATTCACCCCTCCACTTT.

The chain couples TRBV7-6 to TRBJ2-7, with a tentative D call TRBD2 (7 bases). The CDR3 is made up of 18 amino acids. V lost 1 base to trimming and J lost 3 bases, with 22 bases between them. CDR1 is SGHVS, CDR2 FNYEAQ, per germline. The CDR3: CASSLGTRGRKNLYEQYF. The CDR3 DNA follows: TGTGCCAGCAGCTTAGGGACGCGGGGGCGGAAAAACCTCTACGAGCAGTACTTC.

The CDR3, as DNA: TGCGCCAGCAGCCTGTCCCCTGCGTCCCACCGCGAGCTGTTTTTT. Protein: CASSLSPASHRELFF. The V and J genes are TRBV4-3 and TRBJ2-2; D is ambiguous. The ends were cut back, 4 bases at V and 11 bases at J, with 20 bases in the middle. This CDR3 has 15 residues. CDR1 and CDR2 from the germline V gene are LGHNA and YSLEER.

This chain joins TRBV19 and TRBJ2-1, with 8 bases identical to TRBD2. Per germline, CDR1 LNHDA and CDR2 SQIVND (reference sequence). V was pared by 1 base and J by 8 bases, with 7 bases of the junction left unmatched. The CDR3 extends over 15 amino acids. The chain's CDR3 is CASSIGGRPFYEQFF. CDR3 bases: TGTGCCAGTAGTATAGGCGGGAGGCCTTTTTATGAGCAGTTCTTC.

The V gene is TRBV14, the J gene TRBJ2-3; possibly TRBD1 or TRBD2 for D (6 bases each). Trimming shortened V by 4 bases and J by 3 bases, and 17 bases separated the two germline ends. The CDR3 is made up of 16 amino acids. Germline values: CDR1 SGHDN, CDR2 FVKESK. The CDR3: CASSRVRGAGTDTQYF. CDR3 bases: TGTGCCAGCAGCCGCGTAAGGGGGGCAGGGACAGATACGCAGTATTTT. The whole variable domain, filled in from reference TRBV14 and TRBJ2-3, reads EAGVTQFPSHSVIEKGQTVTLRCDPISGHDNLYWYRRVMGKEIKFLLHFVKESKQDESGMPNNRFLAERTGGTYSTLKVQPAELEDSGVYFCASSRVRGAGTDTQYFGPGTRLTVL.

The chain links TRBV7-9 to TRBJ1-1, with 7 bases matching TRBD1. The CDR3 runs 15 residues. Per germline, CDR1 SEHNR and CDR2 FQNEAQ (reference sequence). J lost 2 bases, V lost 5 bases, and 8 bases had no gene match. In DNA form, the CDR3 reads TGTGCCAGCAGCCCCTTGACAGGGAAAAACACTGAAGCTTTCTTT. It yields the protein CASSPLTGKNTEAFF.

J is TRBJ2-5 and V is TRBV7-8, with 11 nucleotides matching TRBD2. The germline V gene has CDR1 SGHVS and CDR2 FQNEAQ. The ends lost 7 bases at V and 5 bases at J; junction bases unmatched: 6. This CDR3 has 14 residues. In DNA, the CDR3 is TGTGCCAGCAACCGACTAGCGGGGAAGGAGACCCAGTACTTC. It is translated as CASNRLAGKETQYF.

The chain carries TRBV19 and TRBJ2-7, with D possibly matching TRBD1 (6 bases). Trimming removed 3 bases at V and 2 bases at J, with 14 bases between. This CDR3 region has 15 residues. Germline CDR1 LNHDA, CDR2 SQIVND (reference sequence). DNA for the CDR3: TGTGCCAGTAGTATCGGCAGGGGAGCCGCCTACGAGCAGTACTTC. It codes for CASSIGRGAAYEQYF.

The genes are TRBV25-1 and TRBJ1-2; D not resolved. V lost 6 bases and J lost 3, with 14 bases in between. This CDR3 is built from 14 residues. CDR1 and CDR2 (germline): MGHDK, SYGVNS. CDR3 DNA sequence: TGTGCCAGCAGCGGAGGCGCCACTTACTATGGCTACACCTTC. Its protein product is CASSGGATYYGYTF.

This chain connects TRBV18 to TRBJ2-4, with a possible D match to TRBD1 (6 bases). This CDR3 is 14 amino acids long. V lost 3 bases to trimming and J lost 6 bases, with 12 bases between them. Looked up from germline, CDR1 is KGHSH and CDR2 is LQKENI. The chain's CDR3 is CASSPPQGRNIQYF. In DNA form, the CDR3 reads TGTGCCAGCTCACCCCCCCAGGGGAGAAACATTCAGTACTTC.

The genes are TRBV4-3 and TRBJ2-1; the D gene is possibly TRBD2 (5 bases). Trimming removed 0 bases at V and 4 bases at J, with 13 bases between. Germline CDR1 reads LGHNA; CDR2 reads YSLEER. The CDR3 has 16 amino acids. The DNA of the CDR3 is TGCGCCAGCAGCCAAGATGCCGGGGTGGTTTACAATGAGCAGTTCTTC. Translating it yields CASSQDAGVVYNEQFF.

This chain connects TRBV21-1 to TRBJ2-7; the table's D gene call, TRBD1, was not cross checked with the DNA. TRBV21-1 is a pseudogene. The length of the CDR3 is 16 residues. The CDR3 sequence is CASSKANRVLPYEQYF. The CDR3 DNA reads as TGTGCCAGCAGCAAAGCCAACAGGGTACTCCCCTACGAGCAGTACTTC.

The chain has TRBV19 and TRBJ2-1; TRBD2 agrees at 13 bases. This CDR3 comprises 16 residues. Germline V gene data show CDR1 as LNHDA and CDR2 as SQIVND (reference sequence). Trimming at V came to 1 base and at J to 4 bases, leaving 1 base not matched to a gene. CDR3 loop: CASSIGGLAGYNEQFF. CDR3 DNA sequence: TGTGCCAGTAGTATAGGGGGACTAGCGGGGTACAATGAGCAGTTCTTC.

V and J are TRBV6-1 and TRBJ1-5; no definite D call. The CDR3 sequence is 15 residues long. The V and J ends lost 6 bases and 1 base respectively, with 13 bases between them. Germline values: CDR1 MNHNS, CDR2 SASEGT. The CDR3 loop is CASSRRSASNQPQHF. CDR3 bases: TGTGCCAGCAGCCGCCGGTCGGCAAGCAATCAGCCCCAGCATTTT.

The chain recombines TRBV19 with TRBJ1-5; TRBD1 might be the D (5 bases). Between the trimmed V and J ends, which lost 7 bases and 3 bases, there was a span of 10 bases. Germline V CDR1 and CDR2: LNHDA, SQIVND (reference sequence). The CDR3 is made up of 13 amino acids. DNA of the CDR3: TGTGCCAGTAAAGGCAGGGTCAATCAGCCCCAGCATTTT. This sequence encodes CASKGRVNQPQHF.

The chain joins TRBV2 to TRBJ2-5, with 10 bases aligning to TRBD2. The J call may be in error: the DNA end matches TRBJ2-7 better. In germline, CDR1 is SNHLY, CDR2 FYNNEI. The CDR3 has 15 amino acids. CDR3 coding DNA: TGTGCCAGCAGGTTGACTAGCGGGCCCTCCTACGAGCAGTACTTC. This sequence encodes CASRLTSGPSYEQYF.

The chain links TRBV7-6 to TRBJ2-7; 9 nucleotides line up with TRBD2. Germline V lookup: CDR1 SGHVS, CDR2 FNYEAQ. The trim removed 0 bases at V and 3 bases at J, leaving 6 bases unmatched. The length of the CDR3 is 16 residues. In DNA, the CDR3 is TGTGCCAGCAGCTTAGCGGCTAGCGGGGTGAACTACGAGCAGTACTTC. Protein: CASSLAASGVNYEQYF.

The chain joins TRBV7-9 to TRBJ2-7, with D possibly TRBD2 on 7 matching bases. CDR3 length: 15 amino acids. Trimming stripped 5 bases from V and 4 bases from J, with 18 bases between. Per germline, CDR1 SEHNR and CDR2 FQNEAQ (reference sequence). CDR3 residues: CASSQGRGAPYEQYF. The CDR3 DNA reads TGTGCCAGCAGCCAAGGTCGGGGGGCGCCTTACGAGCAGTACTTC.

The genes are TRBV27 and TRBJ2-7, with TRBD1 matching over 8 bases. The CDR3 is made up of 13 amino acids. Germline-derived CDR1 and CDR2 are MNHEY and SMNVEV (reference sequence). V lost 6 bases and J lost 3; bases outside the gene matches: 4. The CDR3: CASRLTGGYEQYF. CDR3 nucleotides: TGTGCCAGCAGACTTACAGGGGGCTACGAGCAGTACTTC.

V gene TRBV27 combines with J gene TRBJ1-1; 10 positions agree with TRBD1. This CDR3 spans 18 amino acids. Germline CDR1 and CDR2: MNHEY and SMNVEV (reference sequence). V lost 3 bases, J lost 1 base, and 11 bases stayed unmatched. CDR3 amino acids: CASSFLLSGQGSNTEAFF. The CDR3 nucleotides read TGTGCCAGCAGTTTCCTCCTGTCGGGACAGGGGTCGAACACTGAAGCTTTCTTT.

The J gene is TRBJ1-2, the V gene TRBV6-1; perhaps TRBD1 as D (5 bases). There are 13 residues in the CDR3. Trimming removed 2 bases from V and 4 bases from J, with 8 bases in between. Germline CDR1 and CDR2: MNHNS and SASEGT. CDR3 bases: TGTGCCAGCAGTGAAAGGAGGGGCTATGGCTACACCTTC. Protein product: CASSERRGYGYTF.